These 10 T cell receptor beta chains came from one sample sequenced in a study of blood T cell repertoires in COVID-19. Method: immunoSEQ multiplex PCR; TCRdb's copy keeps in-frame clones and lacks some. The table records roughly 77,000 clones, about nine tenths of them present only once. The sequencing sample was made of peripheral blood. The receptor source for this set is a human donor in a cohort sampled during active COVID-19.

The V and J genes are TRBV2 and TRBJ1-1; 10 bases fit TRBD1. This CDR3 spans 16 amino acids. Trimming removed 6 bases from V and 11 bases from J; junction bases left unmatched: 18. From germline, CDR1 is SNHLY and CDR2 FYNNEI. The CDR3: CASRDPRQGAKRSAFF. In DNA form, the CDR3 reads TGTGCCAGCAGGGACCCACGACAGGGGGCCAAGCGTTCGGCTTTCTTT.

This sequence joins TRBV3-1 (or the pseudogene TRBV3-2) and TRBJ1-1; perhaps TRBD1 as D (5 bases). Trimming stripped 0 bases from V and 7 bases from J, with 12 bases between. Germline V gives CDR1 LGHDT, CDR2 YNNKEL (reference sequence). This CDR3 has 14 residues. The CDR3 sequence: CASSQEAGGIEAFF. The CDR3 DNA follows: TGTGCCAGCAGCCAAGAGGCGGGGGGAATTGAAGCTTTCTTT.

The chain is built from TRBV10-2 and TRBJ1-5, with a weak D call TRBD1 (6 bases). The CDR3 is 13 residues long. Trimming removed 10 bases at V and 7 bases at J, with 17 bases between. Germline CDR1 WSHSY, CDR2 SAAADI. The CDR3 is CATSGQPEQPQHF. For the CDR3, the DNA is TGCGCCACCTCAGGACAGCCAGAGCAGCCCCAGCATTTT.

This clone was recorded a few times. The gene calls are TRBV29-1 and TRBJ2-5; 7 bases match TRBD2. V trimming: 8 bases; J trimming: 5 bases; junction bases outside the gene matches: 8. CDR1 SQVTM and CDR2 ANQGSEA come from the germline V gene. This CDR3 has 12 residues. CDR3 loop: CSPVGGRETQYF. Written as DNA, the CDR3 is TGCAGCCCCGTGGGGGGGAGGGAGACCCAGTACTTC.

This chain uses TRBV7-9 with TRBJ2-3; a weak D match, TRBD1 (6 bases). V dropped 5 bases and J dropped 0 bases, with 12 bases sitting between them. The CDR3 is 15 amino acids. Per the germline V gene, CDR1 is SEHNR and CDR2 is FQNEAQ (reference sequence). CDR3 in DNA: TGTGCCAGCAGCCCAGGGGCAGGTAGCACAGATACGCAGTATTTT. This sequence encodes CASSPGAGSTDTQYF.

The chain has TRBV15 and TRBJ2-3; 8 bases agree with TRBD2. In germline, CDR1 is LNHNV, CDR2 YYDKDF (reference sequence). V gave up 5 bases and J gave up 3 bases; unmatched junction bases: 13. This CDR3 region has 17 residues. The CDR3 protein is CATSGGAGLEVTDTQYF. The CDR3 DNA sequence: TGTGCCACCAGCGGGGGAGCGGGACTAGAGGTGACAGATACGCAGTATTTT.

The CDR3: CASSKALPLAGFTDTQYF. The CDR3 nucleotides are TGTGCCAGCAGCAAAGCGCTCCCTCTAGCGGGGTTCACAGATACGCAGTATTTT. The chain recombines TRBV21-1 with TRBJ2-3; TRBD2 was called by the table and not checked on the DNA. TRBV21-1 is assigned pseudogene status. This CDR3 has 18 amino acids.

The gene calls are TRBV5-1 and TRBJ2-7; the match to TRBD2 covers 9 bases. This CDR3 spans 14 amino acids. The V gene's germline CDR1 is SGHRS and CDR2 YFSETQ. After removal of 2 bases from V and 2 bases from J, the junction contained 2 bases not matched to a gene. The CDR3 region is CASSLAGGPYEQYF. The CDR3 DNA sequence: TGCGCCAGCAGCTTAGCGGGGGGACCCTACGAGCAGTACTTC.

The CDR3 coding sequence is TGTGCCAGCAGCCATGGCGGGGATGTGTATCAGCCCCAGCATTTT. Amino acids: CASSHGGDVYQPQHF. This rearrangement joins TRBV28 to TRBJ1-5; D is ambiguous. The CDR3 runs to 15 residues. V gave up 6 bases and J gave up 5 bases, with 17 bases separating them. Germline V CDR1 and CDR2: MDHEN, SYDVKM.

This clone was observed a single time. The J gene is TRBJ2-1, the V gene TRBV3-1 (or the pseudogene TRBV3-2); D is unclear. V was trimmed by 1 base and J by 4 bases, leaving 5 bases between them. Germline V gene data show CDR1 as LGHDT and CDR2 as YNNKEL (reference sequence). This CDR3 has 13 amino acids. This chain's CDR3 is CASSQVQYNEQFF. CDR3 coding DNA: TGTGCCAGCAGCCAAGTACAGTACAATGAGCAGTTCTTC.